A selection of T cell receptor beta chains follows, all from one sample in a study of T cell repertoires in cytomegalovirus infection. These receptors have no known antigen. TCRdb recomputed calls from the reads with MiXCR, one row per CDR3 protein. The repertoire holds 200,000 to 250,000 distinct CDR3 sequences, with approximately 40% as singletons. This specimen consisted of CD8+ T cells from cultured PBMCs, obtained from culture after CMV antigen stimulation. The source is a human donor in good health (CMV status not recorded). Some clones in this sample may be carry-over from other donors' samples. Both conserved end residues are part of each CDR3. A D gene is named only where the DNA matches it firmly. Expanded clones are given a class, and other clones once, few, many or no size at all.

D	V	size	J	DNA	CDR3
.	TRBV7-9	.	TRBJ1-5	TGTGCCAGCAGCTTAAGCCCCGGGGGGGGGGATCAGCCCCAGCATTTT	CASSLSPGGGDQPQHF
.	TRBV19	few	TRBJ1-3	TGTGCCAGTTGGGGCTTGGGCAGGACCTCTGGAAACACCATATATTTT	CASWGLGRTSGNTIYF
.	TRBV18	.	TRBJ1-1	TGTGCCAGCTCACCACGGCCGGGTGGCACTGAAGCTTTCTTT	CASSPRPGGTEAFF
.	TRBV20-1	.	TRBJ2-7	TGCAGTGCTAGAGTAGGGGGTTACTACGAGCAGTACTTC	CSARVGGYYEQYF
.	TRBV12-3/TRBV12-4	.	TRBJ2-2	TGTGCCAGCAGTTTTCAGGTTGTCGGGGAGCTGTTTTTT	CASSFQVVGELFF
.	TRBV29-1	.	TRBJ1-2	TGCAGCGGGGCCCCGGGAGAAGGGGATGGCTACACCTTC	CSGAPGEGDGYTF
.	TRBV5-1	.	TRBJ2-3	TGCGCCAGCAGCCATATTCCTAGCGTTCGAACAGATACGCAGTATTTT	CASSHIPSVRTDTQYF
TRBD1	TRBV28	.	TRBJ1-6	TGTGCCAGCAGACCCTCAAGGGACAGGGGGCTGTATAATTCACCCCTCCACTTT	CASRPSRDRGLYNSPLHF
TRBD2	TRBV11-3	.	TRBJ2-1	TGTGCCAGCAGCTTAGCCCGGGGAGCGGGGAATGAGCAGTTCTTC	CASSLARGAGNEQFF
TRBD2	TRBV3-1	.	TRBJ2-1	TGTGCCAGCAGCCAAGGTCGTAGCGGGAGGGCTAGTGAGCAGTTCTTC	CASSQGRSGRASEQFF
.	TRBV4-1	.	TRBJ1-5	TGCGCCAGCAGCCAAGATGCAGGGAGGGGCAATCAGCCCCAGCATTTT	CASSQDAGRGNQPQHF
.	TRBV7-6	few	TRBJ2-2	TGTGCCAGCAGCTTCCGGGAAACCGACACCGGGGAGCTGTTTTTT	CASSFRETDTGELFF
TRBD2	TRBV7-9	.	TRBJ2-3	TGTGCCAGCAGCGGGTGGACTAGCGGGAGGTTCACAGATACGCAGTATTTT	CASSGWTSGRFTDTQYF
.	TRBV19	.	TRBJ2-5	TGTGCCAGTAGTGATTCCAGGGTCCCCCAAGAGACCCAGTACTTC	CASSDSRVPQETQYF
TRBD1	TRBV7-6	few	TRBJ2-6	TGTGCCAGCAGCTCCTCAGGGGGCCCCTCTGGGGCCAACGTCCTGACTTTC	CASSSSGGPSGANVLTF
TRBD2	TRBV7-2	few	TRBJ2-7	TGTGCCAGCACCGACCCCCTCGGGGGGACCCTCAACGAGCAGTACTTC	CASTDPLGGTLNEQYF